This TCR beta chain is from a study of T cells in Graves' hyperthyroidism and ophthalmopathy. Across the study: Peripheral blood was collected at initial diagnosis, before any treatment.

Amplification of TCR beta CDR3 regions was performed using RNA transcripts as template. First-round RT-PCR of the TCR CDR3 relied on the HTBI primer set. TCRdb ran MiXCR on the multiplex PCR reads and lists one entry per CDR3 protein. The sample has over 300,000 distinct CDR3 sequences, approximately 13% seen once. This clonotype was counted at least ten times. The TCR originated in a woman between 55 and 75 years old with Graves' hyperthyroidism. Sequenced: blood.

CDR3 residues: CASSSRQGGYEQYF. CDR3 DNA: TGTGCCAGCAGTTCCCGACAGGGGGGCTACGAGCAGTACTTC. The chain joins TRBV28 to TRBJ2-7; TRBD1 matches 9 bases. The CDR3 totals 14 residues. CDR1 and CDR2 from the germline V gene are MDHEN and SYDVKM. V lost 4 bases to trimming and J lost 3 bases; unmatched junction nucleotides: 4. The full variable domain, completed using reference TRBV28 and TRBJ2-7, is DVKVTQSSRYLVKRTGEKVFLECVQDMDHENMFWYRQDPGLGLRLIYFSYDVKMKEKGDIPEGYSVSREKKERFSLILESASTNQTSMYLCASSSRQGGYEQYFGPGTRLTVT.